This T cell receptor (beta chain) is drawn from a study of shared clonotypes between healthy human individuals. The material for each subset, its genomic DNA, was split evenly across several immunoSEQ plates. Assay: immunoSEQ multiplex PCR; the TCRdb copy retains only in-frame clones and omits some. Counted here are about 1 million clones, approximately 76% occurring once; the ten biggest clones make up roughly 1.4%. The CDR3 has 14 residues. Trimming cost V 9 bases and J 4 bases, with 19 bases left between them. The germline gives CDR1 MNHEY, CDR2 SVGAGI. Material for sequencing was memory CD4+ T cells sorted from blood. Documented subset: CD45RA-negative fraction. The TCR sequence derives from a man between 18 and 29 years old in good health. The chain carries TRBV6-5 and TRBJ2-7, with D perhaps matching TRBD2 (7 bases). This CDR3 is CASMSPGGSYEQYF. CDR3 in DNA: TGTGCCAGTATGTCCCCGGGGGGCTCTTACGAGCAGTACTTC.